This TCR beta chain was captured by sequencing in a study of blood T cell repertoires in COVID-19. Background on the study: Acute and convalescent COVID-19 specimens originated in the United States, Italy and Spain. From T cells, B-cell-depleted T cells, or PBMCs came the material, which was cDNA or gDNA.

In the original analysis: Nucleated cell number was recorded as an estimate derived from reference gene primer amplification. Using immunoSEQ multiplex PCR, the repertoire was profiled, and TCRdb retains in-frame clones only, with some absent. The DNA was the basis for D and trimming; V, J and clone size are from that table. The repertoire holds under 250,000 clones, with 83% as singletons. From germline, CDR1 is SGHDN and CDR2 FVKESK. V was trimmed by 0 bases and J by 10 bases, leaving 18 bases between them. The CDR3 is made up of 15 amino acids. The V call is TRBV14, the J call TRBJ1-1; D not resolved. The receptor's source is a woman aged 70-85 years with active or convalescent COVID-19. The sequenced sample was peripheral blood. CDR3 loop: CASSQEGRRVWGAFF. The CDR3 nucleotides are TGTGCCAGCAGCCAAGAGGGCAGGCGGGTTTGGGGAGCTTTCTTT.